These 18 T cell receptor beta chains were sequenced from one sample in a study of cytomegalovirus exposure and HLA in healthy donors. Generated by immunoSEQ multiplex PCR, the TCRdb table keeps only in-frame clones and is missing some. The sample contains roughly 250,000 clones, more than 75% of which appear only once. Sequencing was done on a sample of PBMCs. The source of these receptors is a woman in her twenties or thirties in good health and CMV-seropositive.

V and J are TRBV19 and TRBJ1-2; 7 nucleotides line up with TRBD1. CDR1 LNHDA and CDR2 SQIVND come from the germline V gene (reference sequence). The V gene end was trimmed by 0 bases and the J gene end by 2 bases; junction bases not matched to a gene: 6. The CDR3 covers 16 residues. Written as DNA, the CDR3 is TGTGCCAGTAGTATAGATCCGGACAGGCCCAACTATGGCTACACCTTC. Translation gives CASSIDPDRPNYGYTF.

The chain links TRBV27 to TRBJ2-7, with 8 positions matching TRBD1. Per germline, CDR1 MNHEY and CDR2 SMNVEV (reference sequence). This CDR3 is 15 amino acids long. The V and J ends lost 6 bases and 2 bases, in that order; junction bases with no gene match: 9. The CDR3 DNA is TGTGCCAGCAGAAGACAGGGGAGAGGTCCCTACGAGCAGTACTTC. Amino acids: CASRRQGRGPYEQYF.

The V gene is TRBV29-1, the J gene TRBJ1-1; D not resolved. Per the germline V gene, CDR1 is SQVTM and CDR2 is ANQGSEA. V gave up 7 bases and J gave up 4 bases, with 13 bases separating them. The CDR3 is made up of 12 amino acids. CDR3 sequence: CSAKEEGTEAFF. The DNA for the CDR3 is TGCAGCGCTAAAGAAGAGGGCACTGAAGCTTTCTTT.

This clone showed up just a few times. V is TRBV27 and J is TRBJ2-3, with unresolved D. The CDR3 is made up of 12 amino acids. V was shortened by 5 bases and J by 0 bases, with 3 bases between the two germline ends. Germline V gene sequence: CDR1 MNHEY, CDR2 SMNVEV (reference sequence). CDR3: CASSHSTDTQYF. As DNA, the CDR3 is TGTGCCAGCAGTCATAGCACAGATACGCAGTATTTT.

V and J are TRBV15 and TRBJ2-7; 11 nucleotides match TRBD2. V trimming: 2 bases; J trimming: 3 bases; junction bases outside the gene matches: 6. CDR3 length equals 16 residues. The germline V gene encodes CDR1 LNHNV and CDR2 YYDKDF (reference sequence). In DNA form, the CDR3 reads TGTGCCACCAGCAGAACTAGCGGGAGCCTCCACTACGAGCAGTACTTC. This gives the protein CATSRTSGSLHYEQYF.

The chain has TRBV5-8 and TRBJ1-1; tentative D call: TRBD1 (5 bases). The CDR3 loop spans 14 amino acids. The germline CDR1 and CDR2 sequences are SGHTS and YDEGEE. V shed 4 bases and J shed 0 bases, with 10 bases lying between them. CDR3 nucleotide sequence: TGTGCCAGCAGCCCCCGACAGATGAACACTGAAGCTTTCTTT. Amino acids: CASSPRQMNTEAFF.

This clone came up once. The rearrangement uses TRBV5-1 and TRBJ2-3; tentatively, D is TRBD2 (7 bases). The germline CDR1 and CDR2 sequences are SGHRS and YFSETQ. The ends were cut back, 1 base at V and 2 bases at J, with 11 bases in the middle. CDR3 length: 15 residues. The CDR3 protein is CASSLRGDNTDTQYF. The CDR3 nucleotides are TGCGCCAGCAGCTTGCGGGGGGACAACACAGATACGCAGTATTTT.

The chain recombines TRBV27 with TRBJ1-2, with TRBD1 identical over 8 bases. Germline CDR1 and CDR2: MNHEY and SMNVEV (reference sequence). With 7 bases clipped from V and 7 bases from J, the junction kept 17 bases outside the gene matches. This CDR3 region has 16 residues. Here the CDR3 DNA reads TGTGCCAGCAAACTAAATTGGCAGGGGGCTTCGGGTGGCTACACCTTC. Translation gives CASKLNWQGASGGYTF.

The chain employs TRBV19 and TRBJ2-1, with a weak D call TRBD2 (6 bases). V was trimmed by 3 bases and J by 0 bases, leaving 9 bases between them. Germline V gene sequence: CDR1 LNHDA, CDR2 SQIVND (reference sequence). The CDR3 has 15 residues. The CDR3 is CASSISGSSYNEQFF. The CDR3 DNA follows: TGTGCCAGTAGTATTAGCGGAAGCTCCTACAATGAGCAGTTCTTC.

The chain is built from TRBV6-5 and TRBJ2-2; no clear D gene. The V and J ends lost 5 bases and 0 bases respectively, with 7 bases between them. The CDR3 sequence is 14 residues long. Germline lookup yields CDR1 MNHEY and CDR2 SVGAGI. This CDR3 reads CASSVTANTGELFF. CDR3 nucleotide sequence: TGTGCCAGCAGTGTTACAGCGAACACCGGGGAGCTGTTTTTT.

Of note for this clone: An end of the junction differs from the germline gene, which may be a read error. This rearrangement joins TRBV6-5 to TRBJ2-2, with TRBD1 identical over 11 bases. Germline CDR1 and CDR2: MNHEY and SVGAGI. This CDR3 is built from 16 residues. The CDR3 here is CASSNSGQGVTGELFF. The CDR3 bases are TGTGCCAGCAGTAACTCGGGACAGGGGGTCACCGGGGAGCTGTTTTTT.

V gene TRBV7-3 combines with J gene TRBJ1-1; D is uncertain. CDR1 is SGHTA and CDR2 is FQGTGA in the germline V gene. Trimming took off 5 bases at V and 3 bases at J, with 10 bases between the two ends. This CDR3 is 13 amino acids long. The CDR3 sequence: CASSVGFDTEAFF. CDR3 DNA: TGTGCCAGCAGCGTCGGGTTTGACACTGAAGCTTTCTTT.

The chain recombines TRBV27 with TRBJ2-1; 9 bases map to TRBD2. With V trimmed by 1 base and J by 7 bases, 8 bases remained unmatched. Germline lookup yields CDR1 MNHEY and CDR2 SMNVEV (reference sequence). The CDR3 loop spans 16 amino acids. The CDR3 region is CASSLWREGLTNEQFF. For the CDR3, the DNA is TGTGCCAGCAGTTTATGGCGGGAGGGCCTGACAAATGAGCAGTTCTTC.

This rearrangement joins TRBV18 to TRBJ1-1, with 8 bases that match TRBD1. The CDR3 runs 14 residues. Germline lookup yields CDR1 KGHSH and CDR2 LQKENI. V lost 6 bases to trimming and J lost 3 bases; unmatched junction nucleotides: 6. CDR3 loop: CASSRQGWDTEAFF. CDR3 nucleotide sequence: TGTGCCAGCTCCCGACAGGGGTGGGACACTGAAGCTTTCTTT.

The CDR3 reads CASNPLDNTGELFF. The CDR3 DNA reads as TGTGCCAGCAACCCCCTAGATAACACCGGGGAGCTGTTTTTT. The V call is TRBV2, the J call TRBJ2-2; D ambiguous. Trimming took off 7 bases at V and 2 bases at J, with 11 bases between the two ends. CDR3 length: 14 residues. Germline CDR1 is SNHLY and CDR2 is FYNNEI. The full variable domain, rest sourced from reference TRBV2 and TRBJ2-2, is EPEVTQTPSHQVTQMGQEVILRCVPISNHLYFYWYRQILGQKVEFLVSFYNNEISEKSEIFDDQFSVERPDGSNFTLKIRSTKLEDSAMYFCASNPLDNTGELFFGEGSRLTVL.

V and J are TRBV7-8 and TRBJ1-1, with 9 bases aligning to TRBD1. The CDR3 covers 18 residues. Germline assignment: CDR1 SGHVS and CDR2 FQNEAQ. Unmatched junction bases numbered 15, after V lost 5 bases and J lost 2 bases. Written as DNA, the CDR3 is TGTGCCAGCAGCCCAAAACAGGGGGCCGATCCAATAAACACTGAAGCTTTCTTT. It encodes CASSPKQGADPINTEAFF.

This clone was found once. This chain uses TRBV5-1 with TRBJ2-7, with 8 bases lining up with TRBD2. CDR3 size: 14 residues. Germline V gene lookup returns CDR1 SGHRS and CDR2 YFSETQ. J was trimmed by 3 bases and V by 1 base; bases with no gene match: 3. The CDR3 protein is CASSLLLADYEQYF. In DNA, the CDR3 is TGCGCCAGCAGCTTGTTACTAGCGGACTACGAGCAGTACTTC.

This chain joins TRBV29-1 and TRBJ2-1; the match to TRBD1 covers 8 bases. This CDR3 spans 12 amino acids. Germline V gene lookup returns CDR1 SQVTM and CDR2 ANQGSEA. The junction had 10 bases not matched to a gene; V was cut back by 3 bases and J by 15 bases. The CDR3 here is CSVEVRQGIPFF. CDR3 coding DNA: TGCAGCGTTGAGGTCCGACAGGGGATTCCGTTCTTC.